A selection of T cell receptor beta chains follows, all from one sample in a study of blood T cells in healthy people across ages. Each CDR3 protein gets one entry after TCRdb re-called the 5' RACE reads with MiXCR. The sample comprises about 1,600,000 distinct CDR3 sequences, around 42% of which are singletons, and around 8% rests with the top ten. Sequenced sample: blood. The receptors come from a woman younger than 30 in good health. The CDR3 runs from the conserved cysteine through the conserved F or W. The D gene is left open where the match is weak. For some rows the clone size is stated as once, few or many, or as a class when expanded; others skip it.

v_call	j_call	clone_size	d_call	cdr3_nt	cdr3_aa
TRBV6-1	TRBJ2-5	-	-	TGTGCCACCTCGATCGGACACCCTCATGTAACGTACCAAGAGACCCAGTACTTC	CATSIGHPHVTYQETQYF
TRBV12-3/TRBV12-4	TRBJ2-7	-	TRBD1	TGTGCCAGCAGTTCAACAGGGGGGACCTGGGGGAGCGGCTCCTACAATGAGCAGTACTTC	CASSSTGGTWGSGSYNEQYF
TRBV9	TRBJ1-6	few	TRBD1	TGTGCCAGCAGCCCCCACAGGGGAAAACTTCTTTCAACCAATTCACCCCTCCACTTT	CASSPHRGKLLSTNSPLHF
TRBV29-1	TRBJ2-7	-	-	TGCAGCGTTGCGTGGAGCTCCTACAATGAGCAGTACTTC	CSVAWSSYNEQYF
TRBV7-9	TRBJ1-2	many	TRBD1	TGTGCCAGCAGCTTATTGGGAGGAACAGGGGTCCATGGCTACACCTTC	CASSLLGGTGVHGYTF
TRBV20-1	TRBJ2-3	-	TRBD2	TGCAATGCTCCCCGGGCGGGAGTGAGGACAGATACGCAGTATTTT	CNAPRAGVRTDTQYF
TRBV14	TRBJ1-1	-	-	TGTGCCAGCAGTCGAGGCGGGGACACTGAAGCTTTCTTT	CASSRGGDTEAFF
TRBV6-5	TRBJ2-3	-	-	TGTGCCAGCAGCAGGAGGATAAGCACAGATACGCAGTATTTT	CASSRRISTDTQYF
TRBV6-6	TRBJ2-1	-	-	TGTGCCAGCAGTCCGGGTTGGCAAAATGAGCAGTTCTTC	CASSPGWQNEQFF
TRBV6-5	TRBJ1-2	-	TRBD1	TGTGCCAGCAGCCCCAGACAGGGGCCCCTTGGTCTTGGCTACACCTTC	CASSPRQGPLGLGYTF
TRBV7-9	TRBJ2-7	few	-	TGTGCCGGGCACAGGGTTACCTACGAGCAGTACTTC	CAGHRVTYEQYF
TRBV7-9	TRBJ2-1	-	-	TGTGCCAGCAGCCTCACAGGGTTAGCCCGCACCAATGAGCAGTTCTTC	CASSLTGLARTNEQFF
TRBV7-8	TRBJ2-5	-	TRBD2	TGTACCAGCAGCAGGGGACTAGTCCTGGAGACCCAGTACTTC	CTSSRGLVLETQYF
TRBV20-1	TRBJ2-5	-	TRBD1	TGCAGTATGACAGGGGGAGAGACCCAGTACTTC	CSMTGGETQYF
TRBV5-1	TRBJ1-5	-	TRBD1	TGCGCCAGCAGCTCGGGACAGGGGCTTAGCAATCAGCCCCAGCATTTT	CASSSGQGLSNQPQHF
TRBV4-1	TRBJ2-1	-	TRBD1	TGCGCCAGCAGCCAATATAAGGGACAGGGGGCTACCAATGAGCAGTTCTTC	CASSQYKGQGATNEQFF
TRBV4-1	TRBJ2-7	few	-	TGCGCCAGCAGCCAAGATGAATCGGACAGCCGGTACTTC	CASSQDESDSRYF
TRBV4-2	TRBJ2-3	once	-	TGTGCCAGCAGCCTCACCGTAGGGGGCACAGATACGCAGTATTTT	CASSLTVGGTDTQYF
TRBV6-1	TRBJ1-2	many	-	TGTGCCAGCCGGCCTACAGGCTATGGCTACACCTTC	CASRPTGYGYTF
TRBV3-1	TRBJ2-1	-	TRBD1	TGTGCCAGCAGCCCGACAGGGGGTTGGGAGCAGTTCTTC	CASSPTGGWEQFF
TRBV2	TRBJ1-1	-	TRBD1	TGTGCCAGCAGTTTCACAGGGGGCAGGGGCACTGAAGCTTTCTTT	CASSFTGGRGTEAFF
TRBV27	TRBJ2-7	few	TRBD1	TGTGCCAGCAGTTTACCCGGGACAGGGACCTACGAGCAGTACTTC	CASSLPGTGTYEQYF
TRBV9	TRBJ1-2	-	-	TGTGCCAGCAGCCCCAATGCCCTGGACTATGGCTACACCTTC	CASSPNALDYGYTF
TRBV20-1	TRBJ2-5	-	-	TGCGGTGCTAAGATTACCGGGGAAGAGACCCAGTACTTC	CGAKITGEETQYF
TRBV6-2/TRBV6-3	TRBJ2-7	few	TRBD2	TGTGCCAGCAGTGCACCATGGACTAGCGGGGGGATCTACGCCTACGAGCAGTACTTC	CASSAPWTSGGIYAYEQYF
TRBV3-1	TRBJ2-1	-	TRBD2	TGTGCCAGCAGCCAAGGGGTTCTAGCGGGAGTTCGGTTCTTC	CASSQGVLAGVRFF
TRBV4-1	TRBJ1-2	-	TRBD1	TGCGCCAGCAGCCAAGATCGACAGGGGCAAAATGGCTACACCTTC	CASSQDRQGQNGYTF
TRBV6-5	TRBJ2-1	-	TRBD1	TGTGCCAGCAGTTACAGGGGGCATGAGCAGTTCTTC	CASSYRGHEQFF
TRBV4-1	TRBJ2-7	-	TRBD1	TGCGCCAGCAGCCAAGAAACGTATGGACAGGGGGAGCAGTACTTC	CASSQETYGQGEQYF
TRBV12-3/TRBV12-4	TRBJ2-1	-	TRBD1	TGTGCCAGCAGCCGGGCAGGGGGCAGCGATGAGCAGTTCTTC	CASSRAGGSDEQFF
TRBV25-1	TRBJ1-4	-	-	TGTGCCAGCAGCAGGGCTTTGGGTAGTGAAAAACTGTTTTTT	CASSRALGSEKLFF
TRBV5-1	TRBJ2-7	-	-	TGCGCCAGCAGCTCAGGAGCGAAGCCCTACGAGCAGTACTTC	CASSSGAKPYEQYF
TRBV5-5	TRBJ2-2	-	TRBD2	TGTGCCAGCCGACGGGGGGGCGACGGCACCGGGGAGCTGTTTTTT	CASRRGGDGTGELFF
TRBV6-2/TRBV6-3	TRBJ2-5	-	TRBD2	TGTGCCAGCAGTTACCGGGAGGCACAAGAGACCCAGTACTTC	CASSYREAQETQYF
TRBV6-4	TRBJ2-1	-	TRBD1	TGTGCCAGCAGTGACAAGACAGGGGGCTACAATGAGCAGTTCTTC	CASSDKTGGYNEQFF
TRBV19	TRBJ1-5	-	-	TGTGCCAGTAGGGGGGCCCCAGGAATGTACCAGCCCCAGCATTTT	CASRGAPGMYQPQHF
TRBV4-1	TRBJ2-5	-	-	TGCGCCAGCAGCCAAGATTCCGGGAAGCAGTACTTC	CASSQDSGKQYF
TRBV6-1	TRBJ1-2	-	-	TGTGCCAGCGTAAAGCGTGAGGGCTATGGCTACACCTTC	CASVKREGYGYTF
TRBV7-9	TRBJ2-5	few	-	TGTGCCAGCACCCCGCGTGTTCCGCTGGGAGAGACCCAGTACTTC	CASTPRVPLGETQYF
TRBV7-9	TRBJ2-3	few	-	TGTGCCAGCAGCTTAAGGGCCCTCACAGATACGCAGTATTTT	CASSLRALTDTQYF
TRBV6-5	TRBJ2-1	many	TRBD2	TGTGCCAGCACAGCGGGGGGTAGTTTTAGGTTCAATGAGCAGTTCTTC	CASTAGGSFRFNEQFF
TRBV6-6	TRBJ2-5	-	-	TGTGCCAGCAGGGGGAGGACACTCCAAGAGACCCAGTACTTC	CASRGRTLQETQYF
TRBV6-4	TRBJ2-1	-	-	TGTGCCAGCAGTGACGGGAACCCCCTGTCCTACAATGAGCAGTTCTTC	CASSDGNPLSYNEQFF
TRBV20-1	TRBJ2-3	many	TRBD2	TGCAGTGCGCGGACTAGCGGGGGAATCACAGATACGCAGTATTTT	CSARTSGGITDTQYF
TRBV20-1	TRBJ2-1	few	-	TGCAGTGCTAGAGATAGAAAGACCCCCTACAATGAGCAGTTCTTC	CSARDRKTPYNEQFF
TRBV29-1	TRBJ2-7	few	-	TGCAGCGTTGATTCAGGCCGAGGCGAGCAGTACTTC	CSVDSGRGEQYF
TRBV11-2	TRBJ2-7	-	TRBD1	TGTGCCAGCAGCTCCACTACAGGGGGCTACAATGAGCAGTACTTC	CASSSTTGGYNEQYF
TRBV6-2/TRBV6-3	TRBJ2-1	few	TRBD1	TGTGCCAGTGGAGACACGGGACAGGGGTACAATGAGCAGTTCTTC	CASGDTGQGYNEQFF
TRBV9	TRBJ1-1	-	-	TGTGCCAGCAGCGTATACGGGGGGGGGACTGAAGCTTTCTTT	CASSVYGGGTEAFF
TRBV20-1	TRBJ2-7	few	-	TGCAGTGCTAGAGACCCAACCGGGCCTGATACCCCTCTGGAGCAGTACTTC	CSARDPTGPDTPLEQYF
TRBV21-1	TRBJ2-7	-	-	TGTGCCAGCAGCAAAGAACCCAGGGGAGTCCCCTACGAGCAGTACTTC	CASSKEPRGVPYEQYF